The rows below give T cell receptor beta chains drawn from one sample of a study of T-cell reconstitution after alpha-beta-depleted transplantation in children. TCRdb recomputed calls from the PCR reads with MiXCR, one row per CDR3 protein. Here the sample spans 450,000 to 550,000 distinct CDR3 sequences, approximately 10% being singletons. The sample was PBMCs, mostly from graft donor cells, taken 180 days after TCRalphabeta/CD19-depleted stem cell transplant. These receptors all stem from a female patient between 2 and 15 years old who had a stem cell transplant for aplastic anemia, so the T cells may come from the graft donor. Both conserved end residues are part of each CDR3. Fields, in order: CDR3 protein, CDR3 DNA, J gene, clone size, D gene, V gene. A D gene is named only where the DNA matches it firmly. The size entry is marked missing in some rows and otherwise reads once, few, many or a size class.

CDR3aa: CASSAGQGESDTQYF
CDR3nt: TGTGCCAGTAGTGCGGGACAGGGGGAGTCAGATACGCAGTATTTT
j_gene: TRBJ2-3
abundance: -
d_gene: TRBD1
v_gene: TRBV19

CDR3aa: CASSSLAGATDTQYF
CDR3nt: TGTGCCAGCAGTAGCCTAGCGGGGGCCACAGATACGCAGTATTTT
j_gene: TRBJ2-3
abundance: few
d_gene: TRBD2
v_gene: TRBV6-2/TRBV6-3

CDR3aa: CSVDVVQETQYF
CDR3nt: TGCAGCGTTGATGTGGTCCAAGAGACCCAGTACTTC
j_gene: TRBJ2-5
abundance: many
d_gene: -
v_gene: TRBV29-1

CDR3aa: CASSSRTYTYGYTF
CDR3nt: TGTGCCAGCAGTTCACGGACGTACACCTATGGCTACACCTTC
j_gene: TRBJ1-2
abundance: few
d_gene: -
v_gene: TRBV12-3/TRBV12-4

CDR3aa: CASSLPGTGAEKLFF
CDR3nt: TGTGCCAGCAGCTTACCCGGGACAGGGGCTGAAAAACTGTTTTTT
j_gene: TRBJ1-4
abundance: -
d_gene: TRBD1
v_gene: TRBV7-9

CDR3aa: CSAKRYQGEQYF
CDR3nt: TGCAGTGCTAAAAGGTATCAGGGCGAGCAGTACTTC
j_gene: TRBJ2-7
abundance: few
d_gene: -
v_gene: TRBV20-1

CDR3aa: CASSAPRDRLYNEQFF
CDR3nt: TGCGCCAGCAGCGCACCCCGGGACAGACTATACAATGAGCAGTTCTTC
j_gene: TRBJ2-1
abundance: -
d_gene: TRBD1
v_gene: TRBV5-1

CDR3aa: CSAPGQGFEAFF
CDR3nt: TGCAGTGCTCCGGGACAGGGTTTTGAAGCTTTCTTT
j_gene: TRBJ1-1
abundance: -
d_gene: TRBD1
v_gene: TRBV20-1

CDR3aa: CSARDNRDREQYF
CDR3nt: TGCAGTGCTAGAGATAACCGGGATCGGGAGCAGTACTTC
j_gene: TRBJ2-7
abundance: -
d_gene: -
v_gene: TRBV20-1

CDR3aa: CASSLGPGGLADTQYF
CDR3nt: TGTGCCAGCAGCCTCGGTCCTGGGGGTCTGGCAGATACGCAGTATTTT
j_gene: TRBJ2-3
abundance: many
d_gene: -
v_gene: TRBV11-2

CDR3aa: CATTRGQGTGELFF
CDR3nt: TGTGCCACGACCAGGGGGCAGGGCACCGGGGAGCTGTTTTTT
j_gene: TRBJ2-2
abundance: many
d_gene: TRBD1
v_gene: TRBV10-3

CDR3aa: CASSSDYSGRAGETQYF
CDR3nt: TGTGCCAGCAGTTCCGATTATAGCGGGAGGGCCGGAGAGACCCAGTACTTC
j_gene: TRBJ2-5
abundance: -
d_gene: TRBD2
v_gene: TRBV27

CDR3aa: CASSLNGLPGGEQYF
CDR3nt: TGTGCCAGCAGTTTAAACGGCCTCCCGGGGGGCGAGCAGTACTTC
j_gene: TRBJ2-7
abundance: -
d_gene: TRBD2
v_gene: TRBV12-3/TRBV12-4

CDR3aa: CASSLRLRTDTQYF
CDR3nt: TGTGCCAGCAGTCTCAGACTACGCACAGATACGCAGTATTTT
j_gene: TRBJ2-3
abundance: many
d_gene: -
v_gene: TRBV12-3/TRBV12-4

CDR3aa: CSVVGATVTGELFF
CDR3nt: TGCAGCGTTGTAGGAGCGACGGTCACCGGGGAGCTGTTTTTT
j_gene: TRBJ2-2
abundance: -
d_gene: -
v_gene: TRBV29-1

CDR3aa: CASSLQRVAGRFF
CDR3nt: TGTGCCAGCAGTCTCCAAAGGGTAGCGGGACGGTTCTTC
j_gene: TRBJ2-1
abundance: -
d_gene: TRBD2
v_gene: TRBV6-6

CDR3aa: CSARDVRSMNTEAFF
CDR3nt: TGCAGTGCTAGAGATGTACGGAGTATGAACACTGAAGCTTTCTTT
j_gene: TRBJ1-1
abundance: few
d_gene: -
v_gene: TRBV20-1

CDR3aa: CASSLVGTGNQPQHF
CDR3nt: TGTGCCAGCAGCTTAGTGGGGACAGGGAATCAGCCCCAGCATTTT
j_gene: TRBJ1-5
abundance: -
d_gene: TRBD1
v_gene: TRBV7-8

CDR3aa: CASSPPGGVYEQYF
CDR3nt: TGTGCCAGCAGTCCCCCGGGGGGGGTCTACGAGCAGTACTTC
j_gene: TRBJ2-7
abundance: few
d_gene: TRBD2
v_gene: TRBV28

CDR3aa: CASSMVWAGELFF
CDR3nt: TGTGCCAGCTCGATGGTGTGGGCAGGGGAGCTGTTTTTT
j_gene: TRBJ2-2
abundance: many
d_gene: -
v_gene: TRBV12-3/TRBV12-4

CDR3aa: CASEDRTIYEQYF
CDR3nt: TGTGCCAGCGAGGACAGGACAATCTACGAGCAGTACTTC
j_gene: TRBJ2-7
abundance: few
d_gene: TRBD1
v_gene: TRBV2

CDR3aa: CSARGDRENQPQHF
CDR3nt: TGCAGTGCTAGAGGAGACAGGGAAAATCAGCCCCAGCATTTT
j_gene: TRBJ1-5
abundance: -
d_gene: TRBD1
v_gene: TRBV20-1

CDR3aa: CSARDSSGRSNEQFF
CDR3nt: TGCAGTGCTAGAGATTCTAGCGGGAGAAGTAATGAGCAGTTCTTC
j_gene: TRBJ2-1
abundance: few
d_gene: TRBD2
v_gene: TRBV20-1

CDR3aa: CASRGGPGELFF
CDR3nt: TGTGCCAGCAGGGGGGGTCCCGGGGAGCTGTTTTTT
j_gene: TRBJ2-2
abundance: many
d_gene: -
v_gene: TRBV7-8

CDR3aa: CASSLDAGRLNSPLHF
CDR3nt: TGTGCCAGCAGCTTAGACGCGGGACGACTTAATTCACCCCTCCACTTT
j_gene: TRBJ1-6
abundance: -
d_gene: -
v_gene: TRBV7-2

CDR3aa: CASSGGSLADEQFF
CDR3nt: TGTGCCAGCAGCGGGGGTTCTCTCGCGGATGAGCAGTTCTTC
j_gene: TRBJ2-1
abundance: many
d_gene: -
v_gene: TRBV7-9

CDR3aa: CASREDSGRALSKNIQYF
CDR3nt: TGTGCCAGCAGGGAAGACAGCGGGAGGGCCTTGTCCAAAAACATTCAGTACTTC
j_gene: TRBJ2-4
abundance: -
d_gene: TRBD2
v_gene: TRBV4-2

CDR3aa: CSASRALENTEAFF
CDR3nt: TGCAGTGCTAGCCGGGCGCTAGAGAACACTGAAGCTTTCTTT
j_gene: TRBJ1-1
abundance: -
d_gene: -
v_gene: TRBV20-1

CDR3aa: CASSLGGVPYEQYF
CDR3nt: TGTGCCAGCAGCTTAGGGGGGGTCCCCTACGAGCAGTACTTC
j_gene: TRBJ2-7
abundance: few
d_gene: -
v_gene: TRBV7-6

CDR3aa: CASSQDRDQETQYF
CDR3nt: TGTGCCAGCAGCCAAGATCGTGACCAAGAGACCCAGTACTTC
j_gene: TRBJ2-5
abundance: few
d_gene: -
v_gene: TRBV14

CDR3aa: CASSSTGGWNNEQFF
CDR3nt: TGTGCCAGCAGCTCGACAGGGGGTTGGAACAATGAGCAGTTCTTC
j_gene: TRBJ2-1
abundance: -
d_gene: TRBD1
v_gene: TRBV5-8

CDR3aa: CASSELVESYEQYF
CDR3nt: TGTGCCAGCAGTGAACTAGTGGAGAGCTACGAGCAGTACTTC
j_gene: TRBJ2-7
abundance: -
d_gene: -
v_gene: TRBV12-3/TRBV12-4

CDR3aa: CASSYRQGTLTEAFF
CDR3nt: TGTGCCAGCAGCTACAGACAGGGCACATTGACTGAAGCTTTCTTT
j_gene: TRBJ1-1
abundance: few
d_gene: TRBD1
v_gene: TRBV5-5

CDR3aa: CASRQDRGRGGYTF
CDR3nt: TGTGCCAGCAGACAAGACAGGGGGAGGGGTGGCTACACCTTC
j_gene: TRBJ1-2
abundance: -
d_gene: TRBD1
v_gene: TRBV6-1

CDR3aa: CASSFPGDRNSYEQYF
CDR3nt: TGTGCCAGCAGTTTTCCCGGGGACAGAAACTCCTACGAGCAGTACTTC
j_gene: TRBJ2-7
abundance: few
d_gene: TRBD1
v_gene: TRBV28

CDR3aa: CASSPAVSSGNQETQYF
CDR3nt: TGTGCCAGCTCACCAGCAGTTTCTAGCGGGAACCAAGAGACCCAGTACTTC
j_gene: TRBJ2-5
abundance: few
d_gene: TRBD2
v_gene: TRBV18

CDR3aa: CASGLVLSGRDNEQFF
CDR3nt: TGTGCTAGTGGTTTGGTACTTAGCGGGCGGGACAATGAGCAGTTCTTC
j_gene: TRBJ2-1
abundance: few
d_gene: TRBD2
v_gene: TRBV12-5

CDR3aa: CSARDGQGPRENIQYF
CDR3nt: TGCAGTGCTAGAGATGGACAAGGGCCGAGGGAAAACATTCAGTACTTC
j_gene: TRBJ2-4
abundance: -
d_gene: -
v_gene: TRBV20-1

CDR3aa: CASSLSHSGQKDEKLFF
CDR3nt: TGTGCCAGCAGCTTATCCCACTCGGGACAGAAAGATGAAAAACTGTTTTTT
j_gene: TRBJ1-4
abundance: -
d_gene: TRBD1
v_gene: TRBV7-9

CDR3aa: CASSSLAGVNTEAFF
CDR3nt: TGTGCCAGCAGTTCCCTCGCGGGGGTGAACACTGAAGCTTTCTTT
j_gene: TRBJ1-1
abundance: -
d_gene: -
v_gene: TRBV28

CDR3aa: CSVERSTETQYF
CDR3nt: TGCAGCGTTGAACGGTCTACGGAGACCCAGTACTTC
j_gene: TRBJ2-5
abundance: few
d_gene: -
v_gene: TRBV29-1

CDR3aa: CASSPHGDSTYEQYF
CDR3nt: TGTGCCAGCAGTCCACACGGGGACAGTACCTACGAGCAGTACTTC
j_gene: TRBJ2-7
abundance: few
d_gene: TRBD1
v_gene: TRBV28

CDR3aa: CASSFRQAPYGYTF
CDR3nt: TGTGCCAGCAGTTTTAGACAGGCCCCCTATGGCTACACCTTC
j_gene: TRBJ1-2
abundance: few
d_gene: -
v_gene: TRBV12-3/TRBV12-4

CDR3aa: CASSRYGGLTQYF
CDR3nt: TGTGCCAGCAGCCGGTACGGGGGGCTGACCCAGTACTTC
j_gene: TRBJ2-5
abundance: many
d_gene: -
v_gene: TRBV12-3/TRBV12-4

CDR3aa: CASSLFHLNEQFF
CDR3nt: TGTGCCAGCAGCTTATTTCACCTGAATGAGCAGTTCTTC
j_gene: TRBJ2-1
abundance: -
d_gene: -
v_gene: TRBV7-6

CDR3aa: CASSPRVSLNSPLHF
CDR3nt: TGTGCCAGCAGCCCCCGGGTCAGCCTTAATTCACCCCTCCACTTT
j_gene: TRBJ1-6
abundance: -
d_gene: -
v_gene: TRBV7-2

CDR3aa: CASSSLGLAKNIQYF
CDR3nt: TGTGCCAGCAGTTCCCTAGGACTAGCCAAAAACATTCAGTACTTC
j_gene: TRBJ2-4
abundance: -
d_gene: -
v_gene: TRBV12-3/TRBV12-4

CDR3aa: CASSLVIQSLLAGSSDTQYF
CDR3nt: TGTGCCAGCAGCTTAGTTATACAGTCGTTGCTAGCGGGAAGTTCAGATACGCAGTATTTT
j_gene: TRBJ2-3
abundance: few
d_gene: TRBD2
v_gene: TRBV11-3

CDR3aa: CASSLLSVGTANEKLFF
CDR3nt: TGTGCCAGCAGTTTATTGAGTGTGGGGACAGCTAATGAAAAACTGTTTTTT
j_gene: TRBJ1-4
abundance: -
d_gene: TRBD1
v_gene: TRBV27

CDR3aa: CASSPGPGRYQPQHF
CDR3nt: TGTGCCAGCTCACCAGGGCCAGGGAGGTATCAGCCCCAGCATTTT
j_gene: TRBJ1-5
abundance: -
d_gene: -
v_gene: TRBV18

CDR3aa: CASSVLSVSFDLNTGELFF
CDR3nt: TGTGCCAGCAGCGTACTATCGGTATCTTTTGACCTAAACACCGGGGAGCTGTTTTTT
j_gene: TRBJ2-2
abundance: -
d_gene: -
v_gene: TRBV9

CDR3aa: CATSRVLMRGETQYF
CDR3nt: TGTGCCACCAGCAGAGTCCTTATGCGGGGGGAGACCCAGTACTTC
j_gene: TRBJ2-5
abundance: few
d_gene: TRBD2
v_gene: TRBV15

CDR3aa: CSVISGGNQPQHF
CDR3nt: TGCAGCGTTATAAGTGGTGGCAATCAGCCCCAGCATTTT
j_gene: TRBJ1-5
abundance: -
d_gene: -
v_gene: TRBV29-1

CDR3aa: CSAPLDRDSNEQFF
CDR3nt: TGCAGTGCCCCCCTGGACAGGGACAGCAATGAGCAGTTCTTC
j_gene: TRBJ2-1
abundance: many
d_gene: TRBD1
v_gene: TRBV20-1